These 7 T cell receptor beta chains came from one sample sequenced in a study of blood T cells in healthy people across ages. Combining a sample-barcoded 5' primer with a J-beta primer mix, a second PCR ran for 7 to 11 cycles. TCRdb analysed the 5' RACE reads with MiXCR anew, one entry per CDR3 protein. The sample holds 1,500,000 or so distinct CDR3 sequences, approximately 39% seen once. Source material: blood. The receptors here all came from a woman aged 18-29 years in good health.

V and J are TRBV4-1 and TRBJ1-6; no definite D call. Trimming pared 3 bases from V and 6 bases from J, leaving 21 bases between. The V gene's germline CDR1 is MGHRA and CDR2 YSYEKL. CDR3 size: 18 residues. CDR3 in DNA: TGCGCCAGCAGCCAGGGCTACGGTTCCACTATAGGTAATTCACCCCTCCACTTT. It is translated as CASSQGYGSTIGNSPLHF.

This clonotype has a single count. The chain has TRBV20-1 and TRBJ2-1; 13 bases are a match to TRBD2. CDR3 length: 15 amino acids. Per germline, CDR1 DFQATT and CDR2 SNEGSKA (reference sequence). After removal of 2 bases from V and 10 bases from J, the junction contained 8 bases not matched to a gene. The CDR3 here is CSARTGTSGTAEQFF. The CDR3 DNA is TGCAGTGCTAGAACCGGGACTAGCGGGACCGCCGAGCAGTTCTTC.

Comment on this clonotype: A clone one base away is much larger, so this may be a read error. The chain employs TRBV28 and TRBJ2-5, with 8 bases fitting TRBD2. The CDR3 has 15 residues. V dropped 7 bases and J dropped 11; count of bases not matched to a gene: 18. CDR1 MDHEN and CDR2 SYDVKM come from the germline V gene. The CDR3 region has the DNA TGTGCCAGCACTCAACCGGGACTAGGAGACAATGAGCAGTACTTC. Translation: CASTQPGLGDNEQYF.

CDR3 coding DNA: TGTGCCAGCAGAGAGCGGCGGACCGGGGAGCTGTTTTTT. Protein sequence: CASRERRTGELFF. The genes are TRBV11-2 and TRBJ2-2; possible D gene TRBD2, 5 bases. The germline V gene encodes CDR1 SGHAT and CDR2 FQNNGV. The CDR3 extends over 13 amino acids. V was trimmed by 6 bases and J by 5 bases, leaving 10 bases between them.

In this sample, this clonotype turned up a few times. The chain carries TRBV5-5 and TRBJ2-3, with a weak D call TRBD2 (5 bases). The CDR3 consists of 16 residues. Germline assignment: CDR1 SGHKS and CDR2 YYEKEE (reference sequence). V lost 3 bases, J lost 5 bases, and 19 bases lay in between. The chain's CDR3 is CASSSGFSAIGDTQYF. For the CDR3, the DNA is TGTGCCAGCAGCTCCGGGTTTAGCGCGATAGGAGATACGCAGTATTTT.

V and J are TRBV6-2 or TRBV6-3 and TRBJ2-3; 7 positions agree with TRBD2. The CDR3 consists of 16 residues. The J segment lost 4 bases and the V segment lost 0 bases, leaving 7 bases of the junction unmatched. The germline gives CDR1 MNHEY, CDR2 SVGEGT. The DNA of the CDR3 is TGTGCCAGCAGTTACTCGCCTAGCGGAGACCCAGATACGCAGTATTTT. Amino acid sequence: CASSYSPSGDPDTQYF.

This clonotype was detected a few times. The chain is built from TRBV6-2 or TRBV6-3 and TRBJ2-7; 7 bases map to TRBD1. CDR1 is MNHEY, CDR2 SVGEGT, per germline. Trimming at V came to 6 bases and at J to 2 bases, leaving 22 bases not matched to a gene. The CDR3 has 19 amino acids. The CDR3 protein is CASSLSYGRLGTVAYEQYF. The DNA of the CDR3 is TGTGCCAGCAGCCTCAGTTACGGAAGGCTCGGGACAGTTGCCTACGAGCAGTACTTC.